This T cell receptor (beta chain) was sequenced during a study of beta chain features in type 1 diabetes (dated by TCRdb to 2016 to 2019). In the study overall: Patients and healthy donors did not differ in mean age, gender distribution, total cell number or subset yield. A total of some 110 million sorted cells were examined across all samples, and the number of cells per subset was strongly correlated with RNA yield. In the study, TCRB repertoires of sorted circulating CD4+ T cell subsets from recently diagnosed type 1 diabetes patients were compared with those of matched healthy donors. Whereas all 30 or so donors provided naive and central memory subsets, regulatory and stem cell-like memory subsets were isolated from just 8 patients and about eight healthy donors.

All of the isolated RNA was reverse transcribed with the High Capacity cDNA Reverse Transcription Kit, so expressed TCRB transcripts were sequenced. Naive, central memory and regulatory T cell samples underwent deep immunoSEQ sequencing, averaging about 3.3 million total reads per sample. Sorted cells were lysed in RLT buffer, and RNA was extracted using DNase-treated RNeasy Micro or Mini kits according to cell number. Each cell subset was processed on its own to prevent cross-contamination, while patient and healthy donor samples were processed together. Using the immunoSEQ multiplex PCR, TCRB sequences were amplified from cDNA into 87-bp fragments spanning the CDR3 region. Sequencing of the amplicons was performed on the Illumina HiSeq platform. Per the original workflow: Synthetic template baselines were used to correct PCR bias computationally, reads within Hamming distance 2 were collapsed together, and singletons that could not be merged were discarded. Reads were aligned against IMGT to assign V, D and J genes, CDR3 length and insertions or deletions at six rearrangement sites. Clonotype counts were normalized to sorted cell number within each subset before computing true diversity and Gini coefficients with the tcR R package. The overlap coefficient, calculated on TCRB nucleotide sequences, was used to measure repertoire sharing. TCRdb stores this immuneACCESS table with in-frame sequences only. Part of the clones is absent; in the studies checked, under half of the shortfall reflects unresolved V genes, and no reason is known for the rest. V, J and clone size derive from that table, while D and trimming were established from the DNA sequence. This sample gives around 170,000 clones in total; approximately 9.1% of them show up just once. Roughly 0.7% of the sample is held by the ten biggest clonotypes.

A single peripheral blood draw of approximately 0.11 L on average was collected from each donor into heparinised tubes. Naive, central memory, regulatory and stem cell-like memory CD4+ T cells were sorted on a BD FACSAria II using a panel including CD45RO, CCR7, CD25, CD127, CD95 and CD27. Purity was above 98% for every sorted population. PBMCs were isolated right away by Lymphoprep density gradient centrifugation and were stained directly, without culture. So that batch effects would be minimized, each experiment stained and sorted samples in pairs, pairing one healthy donor with one patient. The CDR3 runs 14 amino acids, cysteine and phenylalanine included. Just CDR3 DNA is preserved here, 42 bases in frame from base 1. At the junction V is shortened by 2 bases and J by 4 bases; bases outside the gene matches: 3. CDR1 SGHDT and CDR2 YYEEEE are derived from the germline V gene. Broad study findings and their caveats: A moderate but significant shortening of TCRB CDR3 length was observed in type 1 diabetes patients in all four CD4+ subsets. PCR may preferentially amplify shorter templates, but because patient and control samples were amplified and corrected together, any resulting skew would affect both groups equally. HLA sub-analyses involved small numbers of individuals, so any influence of HLA type on TCRB rearrangement remained unresolved. Because cDNA was sequenced instead of genomic DNA, highly expressing activated cells could be over-represented, though the groups showed no difference in activation or CD3 levels. Patients with type 1 diabetes made fewer insertions and deleted more nucleotides at VDJ recombination sites, implying thymic rearrangement abnormalities. Naive, central memory and regulatory TCRB repertoires appeared to be more alike among patients than among healthy donors.

A word on this clone: The antigen this receptor binds is unknown. Nothing much larger sits one base from this clone, and base qualities are not available.

The rearranged chain carries TRBV5-6 and TRBJ2-3; 8 central bases correspond to TRBD2. The sequenced sample was central memory CD4+ T cells from blood. The receptor comes from a woman aged 30 to 39 with type 1 diabetes. The DNA sequence follows: TGTGCCAGCAGCTTCAGCGGGAGCGCAGATACGCAGTATTTT. Its protein product is CASSFSGSADTQYF.